A selection of T cell receptor beta chains follows, all from one sample in a study of Ad26.COV2.S vaccination and SARS-CoV-2 variants. Clones were read by immunoSEQ multiplex PCR, and TCRdb kept only the in-frame ones, dropping some. The table shows 350,000 to 500,000 clones, with about nine tenths occurring only once. Sequenced material: peripheral blood, taken in a trial of Ad26.COV2.S vaccine versus placebo. These receptors were taken from a person aged 18-60 years who received the Ad26.COV2.S COVID-19 vaccine or a placebo. The CDR3 runs from the conserved cysteine through the conserved F or W. A D gene is named only where the DNA matches it firmly. The size of a clone is reported for some rows only, either as once, few or many, or as a class for expanded clones.

d_gene: TRBD1; abundance: NA; j_gene: TRBJ1-3; v_gene: TRBV28; CDR3aa: CASSYRGRGNTIYF; CDR3nt: TGTGCCAGCAGTTACAGGGGTCGCGGAAACACCATATATTTT
d_gene: TRBD2; abundance: NA; j_gene: TRBJ2-7; v_gene: TRBV9; CDR3aa: CASSATSGGSYEQYF; CDR3nt: TGTGCCAGCAGCGCGACTAGCGGGGGCTCCTACGAGCAGTACTTC
d_gene: NA; abundance: once; j_gene: TRBJ2-1; v_gene: TRBV28; CDR3aa: CASSHARGEQFF; CDR3nt: TGTGCCAGCAGCCACGCGAGGGGTGAGCAGTTCTTC
d_gene: NA; abundance: NA; j_gene: TRBJ2-7; v_gene: TRBV9; CDR3aa: CASSVEMVKAYEQYF; CDR3nt: TGTGCCAGCAGCGTAGAAATGGTCAAGGCCTACGAGCAGTACTTC
d_gene: NA; abundance: NA; j_gene: TRBJ2-1; v_gene: TRBV2; CDR3aa: CASSERGRGEQFF; CDR3nt: TGTGCCAGCAGTGAGAGGGGGAGGGGTGAGCAGTTCTTC
d_gene: NA; abundance: NA; j_gene: TRBJ1-1; v_gene: TRBV28; CDR3aa: CASRSDLNTEAFF; CDR3nt: TGTGCCAGCAGATCCGACCTGAACACTGAAGCTTTCTTT
d_gene: TRBD2; abundance: NA; j_gene: TRBJ2-7; v_gene: TRBV5-4; CDR3aa: CASSPSSGTNYEQYF; CDR3nt: TGTGCCAGCAGCCCGTCTAGCGGGACGAACTACGAGCAGTACTTC
d_gene: TRBD2; abundance: few; j_gene: TRBJ2-7; v_gene: TRBV4-2; CDR3aa: CASSPASGRDRRYEQYF; CDR3nt: TGTGCCAGCAGCCCCGCTAGCGGGAGGGATCGACGCTACGAGCAGTACTTC
d_gene: NA; abundance: NA; j_gene: TRBJ2-3; v_gene: TRBV24-1; CDR3aa: CATSDLAGRDTDTQYF; CDR3nt: TGTGCCACCAGTGATTTGGCGGGTCGAGACACAGATACGCAGTATTTT
d_gene: TRBD2; abundance: once; j_gene: TRBJ2-3; v_gene: TRBV4-3; CDR3aa: CASSQDGGLAGVISTDTQYF; CDR3nt: TGCGCCAGCAGCCAAGATGGGGGACTAGCGGGAGTGATCAGCACAGATACGCAGTATTTT
d_gene: NA; abundance: NA; j_gene: TRBJ1-6; v_gene: TRBV11-2; CDR3aa: CASSSGQTNSPLHF; CDR3nt: TGTGCCAGCAGCTCTGGGCAAACTAATTCACCCCTCCACTTT
d_gene: NA; abundance: NA; j_gene: TRBJ2-3; v_gene: TRBV21-1; CDR3aa: CASSSRTSKEGTQYF; CDR3nt: TGTGCCAGCAGCTCTAGGACTAGCAAGGAAGGTACGCAGTATTTT
d_gene: TRBD1; abundance: NA; j_gene: TRBJ2-7; v_gene: TRBV4-1; CDR3aa: CASSQGDRGLKYEQYF; CDR3nt: TGCGCCAGCAGCCAAGGGGACAGGGGGCTTAAGTACGAGCAGTACTTC
d_gene: NA; abundance: NA; j_gene: TRBJ2-5; v_gene: TRBV7-2; CDR3aa: CASSLGGPTQETQYF; CDR3nt: TGTGCCAGCAGCTTAGGGGGCCCTACTCAAGAGACCCAGTACTTC
d_gene: NA; abundance: NA; j_gene: TRBJ2-7; v_gene: TRBV7-2; CDR3aa: CASSPEAYEQYF; CDR3nt: TGTGCCAGCAGCCCTGAGGCCTACGAGCAGTACTTC
d_gene: NA; abundance: NA; j_gene: TRBJ2-5; v_gene: TRBV7-6; CDR3aa: CASTLGGLAETQYF; CDR3nt: TGTGCCAGCACCTTGGGGGGACTGGCGGAGACCCAGTACTTC
d_gene: NA; abundance: NA; j_gene: TRBJ1-3; v_gene: TRBV7-2; CDR3aa: CASSLGTGFGNTIYF; CDR3nt: TGTGCCAGCAGCTTAGGCACAGGTTTTGGAAACACCATATATTTT
d_gene: NA; abundance: NA; j_gene: TRBJ2-7; v_gene: TRBV5-1; CDR3aa: CASSLVLGSGEQYF; CDR3nt: TGCGCCAGCAGCTTGGTATTGGGTTCTGGCGAGCAGTACTTC
d_gene: NA; abundance: NA; j_gene: TRBJ2-7; v_gene: TRBV7-2; CDR3aa: CASSLNPPIGTGSYEQYF; CDR3nt: TGTGCCAGCAGCTTAAATCCCCCGATAGGGACTGGGTCCTACGAGCAGTACTTC
d_gene: NA; abundance: NA; j_gene: TRBJ1-2; v_gene: TRBV28; CDR3aa: CASGGTPFFNYGYTF; CDR3nt: TGTGCCAGCGGGGGTACTCCCTTCTTTAACTATGGCTACACCTTC
d_gene: TRBD1; abundance: NA; j_gene: TRBJ2-7; v_gene: TRBV3-1/TRBV3-2; CDR3aa: CASSQGGTVKGDYEQYF; CDR3nt: TGTGCCAGCAGCCAAGGAGGGACAGTTAAAGGTGACTACGAGCAGTACTTC
d_gene: TRBD1; abundance: NA; j_gene: TRBJ2-5; v_gene: TRBV27; CDR3aa: CASSNTGTGKETQYF; CDR3nt: TGTGCCAGCAGTAATACCGGGACAGGGAAAGAGACCCAGTACTTC
d_gene: TRBD2; abundance: NA; j_gene: TRBJ2-5; v_gene: TRBV2; CDR3aa: CASSVGGGETQYF; CDR3nt: TGTGCCAGCAGTGTGGGGGGGGGAGAGACCCAGTACTTC
d_gene: NA; abundance: NA; j_gene: TRBJ2-2; v_gene: TRBV28; CDR3aa: CASSLWSALLRSNTGELFF; CDR3nt: TGTGCCAGCAGTTTATGGAGCGCACTCCTCAGATCGAACACCGGGGAGCTGTTTTTT
d_gene: TRBD1; abundance: NA; j_gene: TRBJ1-5; v_gene: TRBV5-1; CDR3aa: CASSPTGVEPQHF; CDR3nt: TGCGCCAGCAGCCCTACAGGGGTAGAGCCCCAGCATTTT
d_gene: NA; abundance: NA; j_gene: TRBJ2-7; v_gene: TRBV5-6; CDR3aa: CASSLADLRGEQYF; CDR3nt: TGTGCCAGCAGCTTGGCTGACCTTAGGGGCGAGCAGTACTTC
d_gene: NA; abundance: NA; j_gene: TRBJ2-7; v_gene: TRBV28; CDR3aa: CASRQRYEQYF; CDR3nt: TGTGCCAGCAGGCAGAGGTACGAGCAGTACTTC
d_gene: TRBD2; abundance: NA; j_gene: TRBJ2-7; v_gene: TRBV19; CDR3aa: CASSPMGGLAGGWYEQYF; CDR3nt: TGTGCCAGTAGTCCGATGGGGGGACTAGCGGGAGGATGGTACGAGCAGTACTTC
d_gene: NA; abundance: NA; j_gene: TRBJ2-2; v_gene: TRBV6-5; CDR3aa: CACGRGGTGELFF; CDR3nt: TGTGCCTGCGGCAGGGGTGGTACCGGGGAGCTGTTTTTT
d_gene: TRBD1; abundance: NA; j_gene: TRBJ1-6; v_gene: TRBV5-5; CDR3aa: CASNTGAYNSPLHF; CDR3nt: TGTGCCAGCAACACAGGGGCCTATAATTCACCCCTCCACTTT
d_gene: NA; abundance: NA; j_gene: TRBJ2-6; v_gene: TRBV6-4; CDR3aa: CASSVDSGANVLTF; CDR3nt: TGTGCCAGCAGTGTAGACTCTGGGGCCAACGTCCTGACTTTC
d_gene: NA; abundance: NA; j_gene: TRBJ1-1; v_gene: TRBV4-2; CDR3aa: CASSQDRGNTEAFF; CDR3nt: TGTGCCAGCAGCCAAGACAGGGGAAACACTGAAGCTTTCTTT
d_gene: NA; abundance: NA; j_gene: TRBJ1-1; v_gene: TRBV5-6; CDR3aa: CASSVGGRDTEAFF; CDR3nt: TGTGCCAGCAGTGTCGGGGGGCGCGACACTGAAGCTTTCTTT
d_gene: TRBD2; abundance: NA; j_gene: TRBJ2-1; v_gene: TRBV19; CDR3aa: CASSLSSGYNEQFF; CDR3nt: TGTGCCAGTAGTCTCTCTAGCGGGTACAATGAGCAGTTCTTC
d_gene: NA; abundance: NA; j_gene: TRBJ2-7; v_gene: TRBV27; CDR3aa: CASSFSDGPYEQYF; CDR3nt: TGTGCCAGCAGTTTCTCGGACGGACCCTACGAGCAGTACTTC
d_gene: NA; abundance: NA; j_gene: TRBJ1-5; v_gene: TRBV30; CDR3aa: CAWRGQSRNQPQHF; CDR3nt: TGTGCCTGGAGGGGACAATCGCGCAATCAGCCCCAGCATTTT
d_gene: NA; abundance: NA; j_gene: TRBJ2-7; v_gene: TRBV7-7; CDR3aa: CASSLALTVLTYEQYF; CDR3nt: TGTGCTAGCAGCTTAGCCCTGACAGTTTTGACCTACGAGCAGTACTTC
d_gene: NA; abundance: NA; j_gene: TRBJ1-5; v_gene: TRBV28; CDR3aa: CASSLWAGNSNQPQHF; CDR3nt: TGTGCCAGCAGTTTATGGGCGGGGAATAGCAATCAGCCCCAGCATTTT
d_gene: TRBD2; abundance: NA; j_gene: TRBJ2-2; v_gene: TRBV19; CDR3aa: CASSTPGGPTGTGELFF; CDR3nt: TGTGCCAGTAGTACCCCGGGAGGGCCGACGGGAACCGGGGAGCTGTTTTTT
d_gene: NA; abundance: NA; j_gene: TRBJ2-5; v_gene: TRBV21-1; CDR3aa: CASSKVPDSTQETQYF; CDR3nt: TGTGCCAGCAGCAAAGTTCCGGACAGTACCCAAGAGACCCAGTACTTC
d_gene: NA; abundance: NA; j_gene: TRBJ2-3; v_gene: TRBV5-1; CDR3aa: CASSLSEGTTDTQYF; CDR3nt: TGCGCCAGCAGCTTGTCGGAGGGGACCACAGATACGCAGTATTTT
d_gene: NA; abundance: NA; j_gene: TRBJ2-5; v_gene: TRBV6-2/TRBV6-3; CDR3aa: CASSYSRETQYF; CDR3nt: TGTGCCAGCAGTTACTCGCGGGAGACCCAGTACTTC
d_gene: NA; abundance: NA; j_gene: TRBJ2-7; v_gene: TRBV2; CDR3aa: CASRPTGTAGREQYF; CDR3nt: TGTGCCAGCAGACCGACTGGGACAGCGGGTCGTGAGCAGTACTTC
d_gene: NA; abundance: NA; j_gene: TRBJ1-5; v_gene: TRBV2; CDR3aa: CASSYDRSNQPQHF; CDR3nt: TGTGCCAGCAGTTATGACAGGAGCAATCAGCCCCAGCATTTT
d_gene: NA; abundance: NA; j_gene: TRBJ2-2; v_gene: TRBV30; CDR3aa: CAWSVLGNEAGELFF; CDR3nt: TGTGCCTGGAGTGTATTAGGGAATGAGGCCGGGGAGCTGTTTTTT
d_gene: TRBD1; abundance: NA; j_gene: TRBJ1-6; v_gene: TRBV20-1; CDR3aa: CSASDRGSPLHF; CDR3nt: TGCAGTGCTAGTGACAGGGGATCACCCCTCCACTTT
d_gene: NA; abundance: once; j_gene: TRBJ2-2; v_gene: TRBV9; CDR3aa: CASSPLNEAGELFF; CDR3nt: TGTGCCAGCAGCCCCCTCAACGAGGCTGGGGAGCTGTTTTTT
d_gene: NA; abundance: NA; j_gene: TRBJ2-3; v_gene: TRBV7-3; CDR3aa: CASSLGLAGTDTQYF; CDR3nt: TGTGCCAGCAGCTTAGGGTTAGCGGGCACAGATACGCAGTATTTT
d_gene: NA; abundance: NA; j_gene: TRBJ2-5; v_gene: TRBV18; CDR3aa: CASSRRGVMETQYF; CDR3nt: TGTGCCAGCTCAAGGAGGGGGGTCATGGAGACCCAGTACTTC
d_gene: TRBD1; abundance: NA; j_gene: TRBJ2-7; v_gene: TRBV7-2; CDR3aa: CASRVTGGASYEQYF; CDR3nt: TGTGCCAGCAGAGTTACAGGGGGCGCCTCCTACGAGCAGTACTTC
d_gene: NA; abundance: NA; j_gene: TRBJ2-7; v_gene: TRBV5-1; CDR3aa: CASRPGTVSSYEQYF; CDR3nt: TGCGCCAGCAGGCCGGGGACCGTAAGCTCCTACGAGCAGTACTTC
d_gene: NA; abundance: NA; j_gene: TRBJ2-2; v_gene: TRBV5-1; CDR3aa: CASSLANGGNTGELFF; CDR3nt: TGCGCCAGCAGCTTGGCCAACGGGGGGAACACCGGGGAGCTGTTTTTT
d_gene: NA; abundance: NA; j_gene: TRBJ1-2; v_gene: TRBV3-1/TRBV3-2; CDR3aa: CASSQGRKQHNYGYTF; CDR3nt: TGTGCCAGCAGCCAAGGTCGTAAACAGCACAACTATGGCTACACCTTC
d_gene: NA; abundance: NA; j_gene: TRBJ2-5; v_gene: TRBV3-1/TRBV3-2; CDR3aa: CASSPRTPGMKTQYF; CDR3nt: TGTGCCAGCAGCCCTCGGACTCCCGGGATGAAGACCCAGTACTTC